This T cell receptor beta chain was captured in a study of beta chain features in type 1 diabetes. Study-level points and caveats: Patients with Type 1 diabetes showed moderately but significantly shorter TCRB CDR3s in all four CD4+ subsets. The naive, central memory and Treg TCRB repertoires of patients appeared to be more similar to one another than those of healthy donors.

Every isolated RNA sample was fully reverse transcribed, so sequencing captured expressed TCRB transcripts. Sequenced by immunoSEQ multiplex PCR; TCRdb stores in-frame clones only, minus some. The repertoire holds roughly 150,000 clones, with 50% to 70% as singletons. Isolation of CD4+ naive, central memory, regulatory and stem cell-like memory cells was achieved by sorting via CD45RO/CCR7/CD25/CD127/CD95/CD27. A note on this clone: Its antigen is unidentified.

This CDR3 has 16 residues. Germline-derived CDR1 and CDR2 are SGHAT and FQNNGV. Germline trimming cut 5 bases from V and 3 bases from J; bases unmatched to any gene: 10. The chain uses TRBV11-2 and TRBJ2-7, with TRBD2 matching over 10 bases. The TCR comes from a man aged 25-45 years with type 1 diabetes. The sequenced sample was naive CD4+ T cells from blood. DNA of the CDR3: TGTGCCAGCAGCCCCCAGGGTAGCGGGGGGATCTACGAGCAGTACTTC. Its translation: CASSPQGSGGIYEQYF.